What follows are 28 T cell receptor beta chains derived from one specimen sequenced in a study of human T cells and chemical hapten exposure. TCRdb processed the RACE reads anew with MiXCR; each CDR3 protein has one entry. The sample lists about 270,000 distinct CDR3 sequences, 7.5% to 9% seen once, with about 1.2% in the top ten. Time point: pre-sensitization, week 0. As for treatment: therapeutic diphenylcyclopropenone sensitization with weekly scalp DPC. The starting material was whole blood, obtained in connection with sensitization to the hapten diphenylcyclopropenone (DPC). The receptors were sampled from a man between 18 and 29 years old with alopecia areata. Some clones in this sample may be carry-over from other donors' samples.

The chain links TRBV11-1 to TRBJ2-7; TRBD2 matches 12 bases. The V segment lost 5 bases and the J segment 3 bases; nucleotides outside the gene matches: 14. Germline V CDR1 and CDR2: SGHAT, FQDESV (reference sequence). This CDR3 has 18 amino acids. CDR3 region: CASSRTSSGGEIHYEQYF. The CDR3 DNA is TGTGCCAGCAGCCGTACTTCTAGCGGGGGGGAGATTCACTACGAGCAGTACTTC.

The rearrangement links TRBV6-1 to TRBJ1-5; 7 bases align to TRBD1. Germline CDR1 and CDR2: MNHNS and SASEGT. V trimming: 6 bases; J trimming: 4 bases; junction bases outside the gene matches: 6. The CDR3 is 14 residues long. CDR3 protein: CASRYNRGNQPQHF. CDR3 nucleotides: TGTGCCAGCAGATATAACAGGGGTAATCAGCCCCAGCATTTT.

This clonotype was seen only a few times. The chain links TRBV3-1 to TRBJ2-7; TRBD1 agrees at 8 bases. The CDR3 runs 16 residues. The V and J ends lost 3 bases and 0 bases, in that order; junction bases with no gene match: 7. The germline gives CDR1 LGHDT, CDR2 YNNKEL (reference sequence). The CDR3 loop reads CASSQEYRGSSYEQYF. The CDR3, as DNA: TGTGCCAGCAGCCAGGAATACAGGGGGAGCTCCTACGAGCAGTACTTC.

V is TRBV12-3 or TRBV12-4 and J is TRBJ2-1, with a tentative D call TRBD1 (6 bases). Trimming took 6 bases from V and 7 from J, leaving 16 bases between them. This CDR3 region has 14 residues. The CDR3 bases are TGTGCCAGCAGCCCCACAGGGATTAGTAATGAGCAGTTCTTC. Translation gives CASSPTGISNEQFF.

V usage is TRBV7-2 and J usage is TRBJ1-3; D is undetermined. This CDR3 comprises 12 residues. With 3 bases removed from V and 4 bases from J, the gap between germline ends came to 4 bases. Germline V gives CDR1 SGHTA, CDR2 FQGNSA. The CDR3: CASSLRGNTIYF. The CDR3 bases are TGTGCCAGCAGCTTGAGGGGAAACACCATATATTTT.

V usage is TRBV7-8 and J usage is TRBJ1-4; D is unclear. The CDR3 runs to 14 residues. V was pared by 3 bases and J by 5 bases, with 10 bases between. Germline loops: CDR1 SGHVS, CDR2 FQNEAQ. The CDR3, as DNA: TGTGCCAGCAGCTTTGGCAGTGTGAATGAAAAACTGTTTTTT. As protein: CASSFGSVNEKLFF.

The sample holds many counts of this clonotype. The gene calls are TRBV2 and TRBJ1-2, with 9 bases matching TRBD1. The V and J ends lost 7 bases and 6 bases, in that order; junction bases with no gene match: 6. This CDR3 has 13 amino acids. Looked up from germline, CDR1 is SNHLY and CDR2 is FYNNEI. In nucleotides, the CDR3 is TGTGCCAGCACCACCGACAGGGGGAATGGCTACACCTTC. It specifies CASTTDRGNGYTF. Full variable domain (outside the CDR3, taken from reference TRBV2 and TRBJ1-2): EPEVTQTPSHQVTQMGQEVILRCVPISNHLYFYWYRQILGQKVEFLVSFYNNEISEKSEIFDDQFSVERPDGSNFTLKIRSTKLEDSAMYFCASTTDRGNGYTFGSGTRLTVV.

This clonotype appeared a few times. The chain links TRBV28 to TRBJ2-7; D is uncertain. V was trimmed by 6 bases and J by 2 bases, leaving 11 bases between them. CDR1 MDHEN and CDR2 SYDVKM come from the germline V gene. CDR3 length: 13 residues. CDR3 coding DNA: TGTGCCAGCAGATCCGGGTTTACCTACGAGCAGTACTTC. This codes for CASRSGFTYEQYF.

The chain has TRBV11-2 and TRBJ2-3; TRBD1 agrees at 10 bases. Germline-derived CDR1 and CDR2 are SGHAT and FQNNGV. The CDR3 totals 19 residues. With V trimmed by 1 base and J by 1 base, 11 bases remained unmatched. CDR3 sequence: CASSLVPGQGFLRTDTQYF. CDR3 bases: TGTGCCAGCAGCTTAGTACCGGGACAGGGGTTTCTTCGCACAGATACGCAGTATTTT.

This clonotype has more than one count but fewer than ten. The chain combines TRBV25-1 with TRBJ1-2, with TRBD1 identical over 12 bases. V was pared by 3 bases and J by 7 bases, with 6 bases of the junction left unmatched. From germline, CDR1 is MGHDK and CDR2 SYGVNS. The CDR3 is 15 residues long. The CDR3 DNA follows: TGTGCCAGCAGTGACCGGGACAGGGGGCGAGTTGGCTACACCTTC. The encoded protein is CASSDRDRGRVGYTF.

This clonotype was observed a handful of times. This chain uses TRBV4-1 with TRBJ1-4, with a weak D call TRBD1 (5 bases). The V gene's germline CDR1 is MGHRA and CDR2 YSYEKL. There are 15 residues in the CDR3. V shed 2 bases and J shed 0 bases, with 7 bases lying between them. CDR3: CASSQPGTTNEKLFF. Here the CDR3 DNA reads TGCGCCAGCAGCCAACCAGGGACAACTAATGAAAAACTGTTTTTT.

This clonotype was recorded at least ten times. The chain recombines TRBV5-6 with TRBJ1-1; 7 bases match TRBD1. V shed 4 bases and J 9 bases; nucleotides not matched to a gene: 6. The CDR3 has 12 amino acids. Germline V gene sequence: CDR1 SGHDT, CDR2 YYEEEE. CDR3 bases: TGTGCCAGCAGCAAAGACAGGGTACAAGCTTTCTTT. Amino acids: CASSKDRVQAFF.

The chain couples TRBV20-1 to TRBJ2-3, with D perhaps TRBD1 (6 bases). Germline CDR1 is DFQATT and CDR2 is SNEGSKA (reference sequence). V lost 3 bases to trimming and J lost 4 bases, with 17 bases between them. CDR3 length: 15 amino acids. The CDR3 spells CSASNRDTSADTQYF. The CDR3 DNA reads TGCAGTGCTAGCAACCGGGACACGTCGGCAGATACGCAGTATTTT.

The rearrangement links TRBV29-1 to TRBJ2-7; 9 bases match TRBD1. The length of the CDR3 is 11 residues. Per the germline V gene, CDR1 is SQVTM and CDR2 is ANQGSEA. The V and J ends lost 7 bases and 6 bases, in that order; junction bases with no gene match: 4. The CDR3 loop is CSAGTGFEQYV. The CDR3 coding sequence is TGCAGCGCCGGGACAGGGTTCGAGCAGTACGTC.

This clonotype was observed many times. The genes are TRBV29-1 and TRBJ1-1; D call uncertain. Between the trimmed V and J ends, which lost 0 bases and 4 bases, there was a span of 15 bases. The germline V gene encodes CDR1 SQVTM and CDR2 ANQGSEA. This CDR3 contains 15 residues. CDR3: CSVEEAHLGFTEAFF. CDR3 nucleotide sequence: TGCAGCGTTGAAGAAGCCCACCTGGGGTTCACTGAAGCTTTCTTT. Full variable domain (remainder filled in from reference TRBV29-1 and TRBJ1-1): SAVISQKPSRDICQRGTSLTIQCQVDSQVTMMFWYRQQPGQSLTLIATANQGSEATYESGFVIDKFPISRPNLTFSTLTVSNMSPEDSSIYLCSVEEAHLGFTEAFFGQGTRLTVV.

The genes are TRBV7-9 and TRBJ2-7; D gene ambiguous. V was trimmed by 1 base and J by 4 bases, leaving 11 bases between them. CDR3 length: 14 residues. Germline V gives CDR1 SEHNR, CDR2 FQNEAQ (reference sequence). The CDR3 nucleotides are TGTGCCAGCAGCTTAGGGGCCCAACTGTACGAGCAGTACGTC. It translates to CASSLGAQLYEQYV.

This clonotype was detected a few times. The genes are TRBV12-3 or TRBV12-4 and TRBJ1-1, with 7 bases aligning to TRBD1. V gave up 7 bases and J gave up 0 bases; unmatched junction bases: 8. CDR3 size: 15 residues. CDR3 protein: CASIGYRGVNTEAFF. CDR3 nucleotides: TGTGCCAGCATTGGGTACAGGGGAGTGAACACTGAAGCTTTCTTT.

This clonotype was observed a few times. The rearrangement links TRBV12-3 or TRBV12-4 to TRBJ2-3; D may match TRBD1 or TRBD2 (7 bases each). V was shortened by 7 bases and J by 0 bases, with 14 bases between the two germline ends. The length of the CDR3 is 15 residues. CDR3 sequence reads: CASKRQGGSTDTQYF. The CDR3 bases are TGTGCCAGCAAAAGACAGGGAGGGAGCACAGATACGCAGTATTTT.

The genes are TRBV4-3 and TRBJ1-1; D not certain. The ends were cut back, 0 bases at V and 4 bases at J, with 9 bases in the middle. The germline V gene has CDR1 LGHNA and CDR2 YSLEER. This CDR3 has 14 amino acids. The CDR3 coding sequence is TGCGCCAGCAGCCAAGACAACTTTCCCACTGAAGCTTTCTTT. Translation gives CASSQDNFPTEAFF.

This clonotype was counted ten times or more. The V and J genes are TRBV11-1 and TRBJ2-7; weak D call: TRBD2 (6 bases). Germline V gene data show CDR1 as SGHAT and CDR2 as FQDESV (reference sequence). This CDR3 has 18 amino acids. V was pared by 5 bases and J by 6 bases, with 29 bases between. The CDR3: CASSSPRGAYGGDSEQYF. CDR3 nucleotide sequence: TGTGCCAGCAGCAGCCCCCGCGGGGCGTACGGCGGTGACTCCGAGCAGTACTTC.

The sample holds a few counts of this clonotype. This chain's CDR3 is CASSRIGGIGTEAFF. CDR3 DNA: TGTGCCAGCAGCCGCATAGGCGGCATCGGCACTGAAGCTTTCTTT. This rearrangement joins TRBV7-2 to TRBJ1-1; no clear D. CDR3 length equals 15 residues. Looked up from germline, CDR1 is SGHTA and CDR2 is FQGNSA. The V gene lost 5 bases and the J gene lost 4 bases, with 17 bases spanning the gap. Drawing the rest from reference TRBV7-2 and TRBJ1-1, the complete variable domain is GAGVSQSPSNKVTEKGKDVELRCDPISGHTALYWYRQSLGQGLEFLIYFQGNSAPDKSGLPSDRFSAERTGGSVSTLTIQRTQQEDSAVYLCASSRIGGIGTEAFFGQGTRLTVV.

This chain connects TRBV7-2 to TRBJ2-1, with D hard to call. V gave up 8 bases and J gave up 7 bases, with 15 bases separating them. CDR3 length: 13 amino acids. Looked up from germline, CDR1 is SGHTA and CDR2 is FQGNSA. CDR3 coding DNA: TGTGCCAGCGGTCCAGCTGTTAGTAATGAGCAGTTCTTC. Translated, it gives CASGPAVSNEQFF. The variable domain in full, completed from reference TRBV7-2 and TRBJ2-1, reads GAGVSQSPSNKVTEKGKDVELRCDPISGHTALYWYRQSLGQGLEFLIYFQGNSAPDKSGLPSDRFSAERTGGSVSTLTIQRTQQEDSAVYLCASGPAVSNEQFFGPGTRLTVL.

The rearrangement uses TRBV6-5 and TRBJ2-3; perhaps TRBD2 as D (6 bases). In germline, CDR1 is MNHEY, CDR2 SVGAGI. Between the trimmed V and J ends, which lost 2 bases and 2 bases, there was a span of 14 bases. The CDR3 length is 16 residues. The CDR3: CASSYNPGTPTDTQYF. CDR3 in DNA: TGTGCCAGCAGTTACAATCCCGGGACTCCCACAGATACGCAGTATTTT.

This clonotype has a handful of counts. The chain couples TRBV6-7 to TRBJ1-1, with 7 bases that match TRBD1. TRBV6-7 is identified as an open reading frame with a role that is uncertain. Unmatched junction bases numbered 8, after V lost 7 bases and J lost 3 bases. The CDR3 covers 14 residues. CDR3 amino acids: CASTLDREDTEAFF. In nucleotides, the CDR3 is TGTGCCAGCACCCTTGACAGGGAGGACACTGAAGCTTTCTTT.

This clonotype was observed a few times. V gene TRBV20-1 combines with J gene TRBJ1-6, with 7 bases that match TRBD1. Trimming at V came to 6 bases and at J to 7 bases, leaving 9 bases not matched to a gene. Germline loops: CDR1 DFQATT, CDR2 SNEGSKA (reference sequence). The CDR3 covers 14 residues. CDR3 region: CSANTGDGNSPLHF. In nucleotides, the CDR3 is TGCAGTGCAAACACAGGGGATGGGAATTCACCCCTCCACTTT.

This chain links TRBV4-1 with TRBJ2-5, with TRBD1 identical over 8 bases. CDR1 and CDR2 from the germline V gene are MGHRA and YSYEKL. This CDR3 has 17 residues. Losses at the gene ends were 0 bases for V and 4 bases for J; bases not matched to a gene: 10. The CDR3: CASSQEGGRGRGETQYF. In DNA, the CDR3 is TGCGCCAGCAGCCAAGAAGGAGGCAGGGGGCGGGGAGAGACCCAGTACTTC.

V and J are TRBV5-1 and TRBJ2-7, with D perhaps TRBD2 (6 bases). Germline assignment: CDR1 SGHRS and CDR2 YFSETQ. The CDR3 has 15 amino acids. V shed 0 bases and J shed 0 bases, with 10 bases lying between them. CDR3 sequence: CASSLAGTFSYEQYV. The CDR3 DNA follows: TGCGCCAGCAGCTTGGCTGGGACTTTCTCCTACGAGCAGTACGTC.

The V and J genes are TRBV3-1 and TRBJ1-1; TRBD1 is a possible D gene (6 bases). CDR1 is LGHDT, CDR2 YNNKEL, per germline (reference sequence). The CDR3 is 14 residues long. Trimming took off 4 bases at V and 3 bases at J, with 12 bases between the two ends. CDR3 nucleotide sequence: TGTGCCAGCAGCCCCCCCCCAGGGGACACTGAAGCTTTCTTT. This encodes CASSPPPGDTEAFF.